This T cell receptor (beta chain) was identified during a study of T cells in Graves' hyperthyroidism and ophthalmopathy. TCR beta CDR3 region amplification was performed from RNA transcripts. The HTBI primer set drove a first-round RT-PCR of the TCR CDR3. TCRdb used MiXCR to reprocess the multiplex PCR reads, holding one entry per CDR3 protein. The sample consists of 80,000 to 100,000 distinct CDR3 sequences, roughly 37% of them appearing once. Details on this clonotype: Its ends do not fully match the called genes, so a read error is possible.

Looked up from germline, CDR1 is SEHNR and CDR2 is FQNEAQ (reference sequence). This CDR3 is 14 amino acids long. This clonotype was obtained from a woman aged 25 to 39 with Graves' hyperthyroidism. Sequenced material: peripheral blood or thyroid tissue (not recorded which). The chain is built from TRBV7-9 and TRBJ2-2; 9 bases fit TRBD2. DNA for the CDR3: TGCGCCAGCAGCCCTAGCGGGGTCACCGGGGAGCTGCTTTTT. Amino acids: CASSPSGVTGELLF.